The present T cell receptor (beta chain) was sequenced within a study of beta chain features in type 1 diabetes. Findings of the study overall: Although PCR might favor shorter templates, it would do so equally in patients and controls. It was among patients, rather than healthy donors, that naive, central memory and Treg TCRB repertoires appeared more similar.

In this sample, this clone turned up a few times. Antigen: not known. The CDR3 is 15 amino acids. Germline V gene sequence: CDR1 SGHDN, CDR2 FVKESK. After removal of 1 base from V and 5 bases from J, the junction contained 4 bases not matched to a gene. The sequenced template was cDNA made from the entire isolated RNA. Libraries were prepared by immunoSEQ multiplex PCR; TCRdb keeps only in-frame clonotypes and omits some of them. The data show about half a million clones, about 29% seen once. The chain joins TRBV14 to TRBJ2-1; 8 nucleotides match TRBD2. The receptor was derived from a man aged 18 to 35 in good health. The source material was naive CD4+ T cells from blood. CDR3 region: CASSQGLAPNNEQFF. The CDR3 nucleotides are TGTGCCAGCAGCCAAGGACTAGCGCCGAACAATGAGCAGTTCTTC. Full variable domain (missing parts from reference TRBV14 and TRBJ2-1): EAGVTQFPSHSVIEKGQTVTLRCDPISGHDNLYWYRRVMGKEIKFLLHFVKESKQDESGMPNNRFLAERTGGTYSTLKVQPAELEDSGVYFCASSQGLAPNNEQFFGPGTRLTVL.